The source of this T cell receptor (beta chain) is a study of T cell responses to AZD1222 COVID-19 vaccine. General study points: Along spike, vaccine-associated CD4 TCRs were found throughout, with dominance at 160-218 and 743-854. Repertoires were obtained solely post-peak T cell response. Clonal diversity may have been underestimated, and the donors were mostly white British, with more females than males. Targeting of unmutated variant regions was reportedly seen in nearly half of spike-specific TCRs.

Per the germline V gene, CDR1 is SGHRS and CDR2 is YFSETQ. CDR3 length: 16 residues. Trimming stripped 0 bases from V and 3 bases from J, with 15 bases between. In the case of this clone: Its target is not known.

Clones were sequenced by immunoSEQ multiplex PCR, and TCRdb holds only the in-frame ones, with some missing. The sample includes about 150,000 clones, roughly nine tenths of them seen just once. The specimen comprised peripheral blood, sampled 28 days after the second AZD1222 dose. The chain couples TRBV5-1 to TRBJ2-5; tentatively, D is TRBD2 (5 bases). This receptor was taken from an adult who received the AZD1222 COVID-19 vaccine. CDR3: CASSLAASTEKETQYF. CDR3 in DNA: TGCGCCAGCAGCTTGGCGGCTAGCACAGAAAAAGAGACCCAGTACTTC.